Here is one T cell receptor beta chain with its context. The CDR3 has 16 amino acids. CDR1 and CDR2 from the germline V gene are SGHDN and FVKESK. Between the trimmed V and J ends, which lost 3 bases and 9 bases, there was a span of 23 bases. Under the authors' procedure: The authors estimated nucleated cell counts from reference gene primer amplification. Sequenced by immunoSEQ multiplex PCR; TCRdb stores in-frame clones only, minus some. The D gene and trimming were derived from the DNA, and the V and J assignments and clone size from that table. The sample comprises under 200,000 clones, around nine tenths of which are singletons, and 3% to 4% rests with the top ten. The sample belongs to a study of blood T cell repertoires in COVID-19. Study details: The origin of the acute and convalescent COVID-19 samples was the United States, Italy and Spain. The cDNA or gDNA used as material had been derived from T cells, B-cell-depleted T cells, or PBMCs.

The chain has TRBV14 and TRBJ2-5; D is unclear. Sequencing used peripheral blood. The receptor was derived from a man between 18 and 29 years old with active or convalescent COVID-19. The CDR3 reads CASSQWPAGVTVPQYF. The CDR3 region has the DNA TGTGCCAGCAGCCAGTGGCCGGCAGGTGTTACGGTGCCCCAGTACTTC.